The clone carrying this T cell receptor (beta chain) was recorded a few times. Clones were sequenced by immunoSEQ multiplex PCR, and TCRdb holds only the in-frame ones, with some missing. The sample has some 23,000 clones; roughly four fifths are singletons. The record originates from a study of OX40 agonist ivuxolimab in advanced cancers. Study summary: An agonistic anti-OX40 (CD134) antibody, ivuxolimab, was used to treat the patients. Patients enrolled in dose escalation were diagnosed with hepatocellular carcinoma, melanoma, renal cell or head and neck cancer.

This CDR3 has 17 amino acids. V gave up 0 bases and J gave up 1 base, with 14 bases separating them. The sequence was collected from an adult with an advanced solid tumor such as melanoma, head and neck, liver or kidney cancer. The gene calls are TRBV5-3 and TRBJ1-5; the D is unclear. TRBV5-3 carries the ORF label, with uncertain function. Here the sequenced sample was CD4+ or CD8+ T cells sorted from blood, taken in a trial of the OX40 agonist ivuxolimab. The CDR3 DNA reads as TGTGCCAGAAGCTTGGCGGTCCCGGGGAGGAGCAATCAGCCCCAGCATTTT. Protein: CARSLAVPGRSNQPQHF.